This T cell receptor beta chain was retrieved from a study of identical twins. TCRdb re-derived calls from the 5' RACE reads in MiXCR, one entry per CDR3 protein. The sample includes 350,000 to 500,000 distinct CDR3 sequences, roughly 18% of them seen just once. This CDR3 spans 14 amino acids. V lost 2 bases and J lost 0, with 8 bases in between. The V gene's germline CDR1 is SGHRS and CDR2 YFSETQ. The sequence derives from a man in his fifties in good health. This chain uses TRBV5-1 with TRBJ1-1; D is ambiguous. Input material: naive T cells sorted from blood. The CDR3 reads CASSFTVMNTEAFF. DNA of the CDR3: TGCGCCAGCAGCTTCACAGTCATGAACACTGAAGCTTTCTTT.